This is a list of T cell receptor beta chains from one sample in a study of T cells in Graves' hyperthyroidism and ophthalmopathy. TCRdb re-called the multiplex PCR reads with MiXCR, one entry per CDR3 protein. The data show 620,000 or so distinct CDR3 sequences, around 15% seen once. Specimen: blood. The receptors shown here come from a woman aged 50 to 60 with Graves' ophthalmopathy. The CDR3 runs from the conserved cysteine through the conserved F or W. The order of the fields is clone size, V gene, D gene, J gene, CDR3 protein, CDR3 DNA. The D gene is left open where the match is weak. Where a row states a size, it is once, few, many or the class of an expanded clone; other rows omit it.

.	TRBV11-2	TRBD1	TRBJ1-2	CASSLVRTGEAGYTF	TGTGCCAGCAGCTTAGTGAGGACAGGGGAAGCCGGCTACACCTTC
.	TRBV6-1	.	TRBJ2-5	CATKRTPQETQYF	TGTGCCACCAAGAGGACTCCCCAAGAGACCCAGTACTTC
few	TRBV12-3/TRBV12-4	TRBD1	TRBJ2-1	CASSPGQGSYEQFF	TGTGCCAGCAGTCCCGGACAGGGGTCCTATGAGCAGTTCTTC
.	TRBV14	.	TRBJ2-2	CASSPQQQGTGELFF	TGTGCCAGCAGCCCCCAGCAACAGGGTACCGGGGAGCTGTTTTTT
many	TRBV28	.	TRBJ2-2	CASSFPIQGTYTGELFF	TGTGCCAGCAGTTTTCCTATACAGGGAACTTACACCGGGGAGCTGTTTTTT
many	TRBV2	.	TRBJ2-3	CASSGLSTDTQYF	TGTGCCAGCAGTGGATTAAGCACAGATACGCAGTATTTT
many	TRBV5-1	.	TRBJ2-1	CASYDDQRAYNEQFF	TGCGCCAGCTACGACGACCAACGAGCATACAATGAGCAGTTCTTC
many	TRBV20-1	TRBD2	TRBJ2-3	CSATRTSGGTDTQYF	TGCAGTGCTACCCGGACTAGCGGAGGCACAGATACGCAGTATTTT
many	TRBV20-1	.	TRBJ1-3	CSARNPGRSGNTIYF	TGCAGTGCTAGGAACCCGGGGCGCTCTGGAAACACCATATATTTT
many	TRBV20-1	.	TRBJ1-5	CSARVSQLNQPQHF	TGCAGTGCTAGAGTTAGCCAGTTAAATCAGCCCCAGCATTTT
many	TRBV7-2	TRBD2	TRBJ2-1	CASSFLGLAGPTIPNEQFF	TGTGCCAGCAGCTTTTTAGGTCTAGCGGGACCTACGATCCCCAATGAGCAGTTCTTC
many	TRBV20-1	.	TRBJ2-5	CSATGWRKETQYF	TGCAGTGCAACCGGTTGGAGGAAAGAGACCCAGTACTTC
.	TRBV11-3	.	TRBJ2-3	CASSSRGARTDTQYF	TGTGCCAGCAGCTCTCGGGGGGCCCGCACAGATACGCAGTATTTT
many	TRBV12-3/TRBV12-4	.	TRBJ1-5	CASSSRGYSNQPQHF	TGTGCCAGCAGTTCCAGGGGTTATAGCAATCAGCCCCAGCATTTT
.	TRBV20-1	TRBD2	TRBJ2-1	CSATGTRIYNEQFF	TGCAGTGCTACCGGGACTAGAATTTACAATGAGCAGTTCTTC
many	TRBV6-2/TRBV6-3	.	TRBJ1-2	CASSYGGTETNYGYTF	TGTGCCAGCAGCTACGGAGGGACGGAAACTAACTATGGCTACACCTTC
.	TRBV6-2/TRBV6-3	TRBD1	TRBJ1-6	CASSKQGVAGNSPLHF	TGTGCCAGCAGCAAACAGGGGGTTGCTGGAAATTCACCCCTCCACTTT
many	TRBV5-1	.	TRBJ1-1	CASSLVPGAGNTEAFF	TGCGCCAGCAGCTTGGTTCCCGGGGCAGGGAACACTGAAGCTTTCTTT
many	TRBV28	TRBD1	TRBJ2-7	CASSSPRTGIYEQYF	TGTGCCAGCAGTTCCCCCCGGACAGGGATCTACGAGCAGTACTTC
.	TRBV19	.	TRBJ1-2	CASSLLTAYGYTF	TGTGCCAGTAGTCTCCTCACGGCCTATGGCTACACCTTC
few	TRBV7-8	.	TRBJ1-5	CASSTPRESNQPQHF	TGTGCCAGCAGCACCCCTAGGGAAAGCAATCAGCCCCAGCATTTT
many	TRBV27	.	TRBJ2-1	CASTPLTGNEQFF	TGTGCCAGCACCCCTCTTACAGGGAACGAGCAGTTCTTC
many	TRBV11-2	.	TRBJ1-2	CASSLRSYGYTF	TGTGCCAGCAGCTTAAGGAGCTATGGCTACACCTTC